Included here is one TCR beta chain sequence, with context. TCRdb's table, derived via immunoSEQ multiplex PCR, lists solely in-frame clones and lacks some. The sample shows about 460,000 clones, over 60% of them seen only once. The CDR3 length is 15 residues. Germline lookup yields CDR1 SGDLS and CDR2 YYNGEE. The V and J ends lost 0 bases and 3 bases, in that order; junction bases with no gene match: 6. The data originate from a study of shared clonotypes between healthy human individuals. The sample comprised PBMCs. The origin of this receptor is a middle-aged woman in good health. Some clones in this sample may be carry-over from other donors' samples. The chain joins TRBV9 to TRBJ2-7, with TRBD1 matching over 7 bases. The CDR3 reads CASSVGRQGIYEQYF. CDR3 bases: TGTGCCAGCAGCGTAGGGCGACAGGGAATCTACGAGCAGTACTTC.